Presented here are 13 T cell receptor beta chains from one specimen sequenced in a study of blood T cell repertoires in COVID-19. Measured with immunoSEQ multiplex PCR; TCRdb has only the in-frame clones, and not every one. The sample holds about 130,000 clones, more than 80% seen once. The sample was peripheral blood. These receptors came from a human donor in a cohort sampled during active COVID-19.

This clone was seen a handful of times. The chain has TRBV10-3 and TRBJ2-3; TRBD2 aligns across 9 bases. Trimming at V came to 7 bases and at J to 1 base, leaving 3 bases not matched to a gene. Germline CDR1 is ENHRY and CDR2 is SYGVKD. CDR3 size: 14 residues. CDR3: CAIKVAGGTDTQYF. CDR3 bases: TGTGCCATCAAGGTAGCGGGGGGCACAGATACGCAGTATTTT.

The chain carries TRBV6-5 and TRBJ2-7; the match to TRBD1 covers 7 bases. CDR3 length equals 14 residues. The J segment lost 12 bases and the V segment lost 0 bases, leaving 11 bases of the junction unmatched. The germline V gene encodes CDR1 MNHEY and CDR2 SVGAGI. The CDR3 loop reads CASSYSGGPTRPYF. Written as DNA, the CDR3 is TGTGCCAGCAGTTACTCAGGGGGCCCTACTAGACCGTACTTC.

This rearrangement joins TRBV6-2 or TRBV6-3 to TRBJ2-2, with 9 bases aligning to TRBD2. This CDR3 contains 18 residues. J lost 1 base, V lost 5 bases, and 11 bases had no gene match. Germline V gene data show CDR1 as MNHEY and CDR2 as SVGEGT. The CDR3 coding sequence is TGTGCCAGCAGTACACGGACTAGCGCGAGGATGAACACCGGGGAGCTGTTTTTT. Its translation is CASSTRTSARMNTGELFF.

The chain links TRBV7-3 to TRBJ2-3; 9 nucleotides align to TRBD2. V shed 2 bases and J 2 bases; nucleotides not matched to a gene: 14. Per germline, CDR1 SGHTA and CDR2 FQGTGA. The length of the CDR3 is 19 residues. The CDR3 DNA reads TGTGCCAGCAGCTTACAGCCTAGCGGGGCCCTAGGTTCCACAGATACGCAGTATTTT. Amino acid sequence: CASSLQPSGALGSTDTQYF.

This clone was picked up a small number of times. CDR3 coding DNA: TGTGCCAGCAGTGAAGTGGCAGCAGGGGGTAATTCACCCCTCCACTTT. Its translation is CASSEVAAGGNSPLHF. The J gene is TRBJ1-6, the V gene TRBV2; TRBD1 agrees at 7 bases. The junction had 6 bases not matched to a gene; V was cut back by 1 base and J by 6 bases. The CDR3 sequence is 16 residues long. Germline V gene lookup returns CDR1 SNHLY and CDR2 FYNNEI.

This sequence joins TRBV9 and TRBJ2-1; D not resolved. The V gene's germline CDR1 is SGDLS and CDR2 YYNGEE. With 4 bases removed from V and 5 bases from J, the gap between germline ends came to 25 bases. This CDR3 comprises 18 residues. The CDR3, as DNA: TGTGCCAGCAGCCTCGACCTAGGTGCACCCCGAACAAACAATGAGCAGTTCTTC. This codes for CASSLDLGAPRTNNEQFF.

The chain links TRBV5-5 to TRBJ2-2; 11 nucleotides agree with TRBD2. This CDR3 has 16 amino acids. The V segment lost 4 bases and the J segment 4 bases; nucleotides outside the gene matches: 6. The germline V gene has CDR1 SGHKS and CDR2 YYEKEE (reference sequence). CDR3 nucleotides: TGTGCCAGCAGCCTGGGACTAGCGGCCCGCACCGGGGAGCTGTTTTTT. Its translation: CASSLGLAARTGELFF.

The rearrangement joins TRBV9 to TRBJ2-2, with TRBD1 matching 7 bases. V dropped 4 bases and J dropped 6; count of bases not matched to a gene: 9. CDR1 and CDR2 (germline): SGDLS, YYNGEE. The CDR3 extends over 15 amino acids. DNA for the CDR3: TGTGCCAGCAGCTCACAACAGGGGCTTGCCGGGGAGCTGTTTTTT. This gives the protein CASSSQQGLAGELFF.

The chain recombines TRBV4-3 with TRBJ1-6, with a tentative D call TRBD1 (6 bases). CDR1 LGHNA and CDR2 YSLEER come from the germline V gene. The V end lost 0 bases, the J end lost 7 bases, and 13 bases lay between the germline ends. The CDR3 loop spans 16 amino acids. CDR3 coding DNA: TGCGCCAGCAGCCAAGAGGCAGGGGCGCGGAATTCACCCCTCCACTTT. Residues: CASSQEAGARNSPLHF.

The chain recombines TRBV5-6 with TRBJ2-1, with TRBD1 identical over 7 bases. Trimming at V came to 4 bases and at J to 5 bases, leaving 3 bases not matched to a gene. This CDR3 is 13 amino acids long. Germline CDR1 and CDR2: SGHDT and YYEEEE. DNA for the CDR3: TGTGCCAGCAGCCGGGACAGCCACAATGAGCAGTTCTTC. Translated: CASSRDSHNEQFF. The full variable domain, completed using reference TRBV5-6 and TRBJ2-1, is DAGVTQSPTHLIKTRGQQVTLRCSPKSGHDTVSWYQQALGQGPQFIFQYYEEEERQRGNFPDRFSGHQFPNYSSELNVNALLLGDSALYLCASSRDSHNEQFFGPGTRLTVL.

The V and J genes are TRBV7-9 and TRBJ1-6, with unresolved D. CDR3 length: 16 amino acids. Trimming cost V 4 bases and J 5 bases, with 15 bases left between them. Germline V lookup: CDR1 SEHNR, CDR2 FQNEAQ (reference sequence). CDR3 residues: CASSSPKGAHNSPLHF. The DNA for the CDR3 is TGTGCCAGCAGCTCCCCGAAGGGAGCCCATAATTCACCCCTCCACTTT. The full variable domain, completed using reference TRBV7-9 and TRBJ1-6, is DTGVSQNPRHKITKRGQNVTFRCDPISEHNRLYWYRQTLGQGPEFLTYFQNEAQLEKSRLLSDRFSAERPKGSFSTLEIQRTEQGDSAMYLCASSSPKGAHNSPLHFGNGTRLTVT.

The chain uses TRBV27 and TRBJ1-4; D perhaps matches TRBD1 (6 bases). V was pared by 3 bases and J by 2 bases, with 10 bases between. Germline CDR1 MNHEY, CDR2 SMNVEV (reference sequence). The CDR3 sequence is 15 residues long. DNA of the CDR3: TGTGCCAGCAGTTTGGGTCAGGGGACTAATGAAAAACTGTTTTTT. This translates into CASSLGQGTNEKLFF.

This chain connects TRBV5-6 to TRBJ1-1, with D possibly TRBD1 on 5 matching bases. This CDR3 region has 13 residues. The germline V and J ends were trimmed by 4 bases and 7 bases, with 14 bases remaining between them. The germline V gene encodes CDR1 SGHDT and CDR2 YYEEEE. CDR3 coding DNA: TGTGCCAGCAGCCTGGAGGGGTACGGTGAAGCTTTCTTT. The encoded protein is CASSLEGYGEAFF.